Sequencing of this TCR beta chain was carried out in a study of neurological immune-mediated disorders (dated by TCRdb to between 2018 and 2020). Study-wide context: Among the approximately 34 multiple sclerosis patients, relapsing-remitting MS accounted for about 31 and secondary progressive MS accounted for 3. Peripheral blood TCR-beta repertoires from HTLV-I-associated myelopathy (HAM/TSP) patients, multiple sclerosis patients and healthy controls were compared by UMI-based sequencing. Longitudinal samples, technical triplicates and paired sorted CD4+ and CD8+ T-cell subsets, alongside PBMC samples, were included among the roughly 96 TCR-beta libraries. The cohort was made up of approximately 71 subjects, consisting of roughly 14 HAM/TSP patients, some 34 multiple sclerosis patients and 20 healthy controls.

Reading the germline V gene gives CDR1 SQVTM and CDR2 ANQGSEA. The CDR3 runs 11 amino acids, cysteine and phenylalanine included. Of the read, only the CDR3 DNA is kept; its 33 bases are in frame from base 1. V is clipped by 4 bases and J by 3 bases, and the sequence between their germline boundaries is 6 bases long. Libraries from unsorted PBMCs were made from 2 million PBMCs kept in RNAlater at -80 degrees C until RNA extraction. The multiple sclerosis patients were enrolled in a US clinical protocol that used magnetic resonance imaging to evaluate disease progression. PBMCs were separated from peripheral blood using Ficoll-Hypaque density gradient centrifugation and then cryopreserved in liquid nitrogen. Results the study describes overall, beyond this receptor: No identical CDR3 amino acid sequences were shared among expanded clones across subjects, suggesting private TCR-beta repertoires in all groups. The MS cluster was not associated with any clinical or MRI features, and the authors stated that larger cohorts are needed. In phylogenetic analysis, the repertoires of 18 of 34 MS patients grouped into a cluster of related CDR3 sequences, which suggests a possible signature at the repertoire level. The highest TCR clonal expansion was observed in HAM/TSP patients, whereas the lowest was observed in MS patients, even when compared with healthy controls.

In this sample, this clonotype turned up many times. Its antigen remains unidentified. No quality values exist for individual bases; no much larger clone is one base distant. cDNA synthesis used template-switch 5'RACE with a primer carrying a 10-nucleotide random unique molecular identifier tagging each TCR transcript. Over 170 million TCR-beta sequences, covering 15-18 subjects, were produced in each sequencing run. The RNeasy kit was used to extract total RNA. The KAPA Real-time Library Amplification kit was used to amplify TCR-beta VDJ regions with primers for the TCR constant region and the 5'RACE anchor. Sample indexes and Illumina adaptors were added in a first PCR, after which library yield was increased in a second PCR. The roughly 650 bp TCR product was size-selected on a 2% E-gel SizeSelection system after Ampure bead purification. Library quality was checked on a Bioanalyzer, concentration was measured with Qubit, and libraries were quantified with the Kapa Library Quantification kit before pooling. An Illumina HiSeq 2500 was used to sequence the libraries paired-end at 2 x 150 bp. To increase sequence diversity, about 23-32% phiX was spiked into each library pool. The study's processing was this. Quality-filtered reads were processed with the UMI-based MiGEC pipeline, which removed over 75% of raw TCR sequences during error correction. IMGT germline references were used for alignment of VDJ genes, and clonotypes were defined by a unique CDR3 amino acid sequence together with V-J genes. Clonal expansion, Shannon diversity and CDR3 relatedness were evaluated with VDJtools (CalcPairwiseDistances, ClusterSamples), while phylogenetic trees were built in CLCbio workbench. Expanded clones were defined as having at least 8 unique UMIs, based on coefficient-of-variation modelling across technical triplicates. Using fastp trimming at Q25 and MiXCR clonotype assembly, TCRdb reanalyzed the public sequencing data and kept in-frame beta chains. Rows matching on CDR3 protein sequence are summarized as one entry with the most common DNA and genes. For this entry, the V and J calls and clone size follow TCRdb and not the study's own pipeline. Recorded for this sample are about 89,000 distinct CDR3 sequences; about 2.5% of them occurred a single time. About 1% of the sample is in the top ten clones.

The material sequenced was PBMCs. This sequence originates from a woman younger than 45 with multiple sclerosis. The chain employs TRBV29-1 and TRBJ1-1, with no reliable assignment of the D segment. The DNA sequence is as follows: TGCAGCGTTGGTGGGGACACTGAAGCTTTCTTT. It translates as CSVGGDTEAFF.